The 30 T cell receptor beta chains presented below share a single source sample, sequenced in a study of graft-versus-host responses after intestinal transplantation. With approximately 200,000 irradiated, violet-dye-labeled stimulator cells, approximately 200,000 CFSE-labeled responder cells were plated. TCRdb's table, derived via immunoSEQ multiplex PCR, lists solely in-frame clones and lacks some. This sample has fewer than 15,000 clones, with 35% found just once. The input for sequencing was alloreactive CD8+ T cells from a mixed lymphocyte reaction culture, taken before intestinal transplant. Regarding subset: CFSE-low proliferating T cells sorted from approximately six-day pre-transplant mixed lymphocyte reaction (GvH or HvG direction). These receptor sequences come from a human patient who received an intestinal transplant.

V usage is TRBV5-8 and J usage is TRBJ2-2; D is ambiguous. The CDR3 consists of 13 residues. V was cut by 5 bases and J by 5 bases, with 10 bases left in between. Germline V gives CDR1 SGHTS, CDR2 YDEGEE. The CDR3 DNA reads TGTGCCAGCAGATTGTCAGTTACCGGGGAGCTGTTTTTT. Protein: CASRLSVTGELFF. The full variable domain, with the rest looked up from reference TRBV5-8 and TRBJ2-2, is EAGVTQSPTHLIKTRGQQATLRCSPISGHTSVYWYQQALGLGLQFLLWYDEGEERNRGNFPPRFSGRQFPNYSSELNVNALELEDSALYLCASRLSVTGELFFGEGSRLTVL.

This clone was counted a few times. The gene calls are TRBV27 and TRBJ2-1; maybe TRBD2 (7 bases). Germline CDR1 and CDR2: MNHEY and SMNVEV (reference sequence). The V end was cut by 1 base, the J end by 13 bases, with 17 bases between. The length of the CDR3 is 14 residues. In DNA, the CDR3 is TGTGCCAGCAGTTTATTGGGGGGGCTGGTTGACCAGTTCTTC. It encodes CASSLLGGLVDQFF.

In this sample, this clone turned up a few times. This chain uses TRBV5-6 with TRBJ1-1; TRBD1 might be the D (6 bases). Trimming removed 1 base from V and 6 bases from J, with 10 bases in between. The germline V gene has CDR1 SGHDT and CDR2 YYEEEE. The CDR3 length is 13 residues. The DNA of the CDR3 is TGTGCCAGCAGCTTGATAGCAGGGGCTGAAGCTTTCTTT. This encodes CASSLIAGAEAFF.

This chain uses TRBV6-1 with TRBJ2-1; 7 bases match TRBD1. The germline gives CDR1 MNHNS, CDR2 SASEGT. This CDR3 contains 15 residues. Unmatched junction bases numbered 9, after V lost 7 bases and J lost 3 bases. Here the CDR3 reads CASIGTANIYNEQFF. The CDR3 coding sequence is TGTGCCAGCATTGGGACAGCGAATATCTACAATGAGCAGTTCTTC.

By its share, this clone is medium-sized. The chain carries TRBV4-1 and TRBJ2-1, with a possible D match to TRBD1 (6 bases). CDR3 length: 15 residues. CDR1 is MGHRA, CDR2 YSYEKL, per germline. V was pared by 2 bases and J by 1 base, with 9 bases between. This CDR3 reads CASSQSQGSYNEQFF. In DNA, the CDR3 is TGCGCCAGCAGCCAATCTCAGGGGTCCTACAATGAGCAGTTCTTC.

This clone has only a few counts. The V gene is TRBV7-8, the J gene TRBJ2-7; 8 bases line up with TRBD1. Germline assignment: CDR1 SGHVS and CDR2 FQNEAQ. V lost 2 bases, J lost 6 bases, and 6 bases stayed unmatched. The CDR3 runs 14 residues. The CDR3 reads CASSLSAGGSEQYF. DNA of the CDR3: TGTGCCAGCAGCTTAAGCGCAGGGGGCAGCGAGCAGTACTTC.

CDR3 sequence (DNA): TGTGCCAGTAGTACAGGGTTAGCCTACGAGCAGTACTTC. The encoded protein is CASSTGLAYEQYF. The V call is TRBV19, the J call TRBJ2-7; D possibly corresponds to TRBD1 (5 bases). Trimming shortened V by 4 bases and J by 2 bases, and 9 bases separated the two germline ends. CDR1 and CDR2 from the germline V gene are LNHDA and SQIVND (reference sequence). CDR3 length: 13 amino acids.

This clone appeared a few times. The CDR3 here is CASKEVSGELYNSPLHF. Written as DNA, the CDR3 is TGTGCCAGCAAGGAGGTGTCCGGGGAGCTCTATAATTCACCCCTCCACTTT. The chain uses TRBV2 and TRBJ1-6; no firm D call. The germline V gene encodes CDR1 SNHLY and CDR2 FYNNEI. Trimming pared 7 bases from V and 3 bases from J, leaving 19 bases between. CDR3 length: 17 amino acids. The whole variable domain, filled in from reference TRBV2 and TRBJ1-6, reads EPEVTQTPSHQVTQMGQEVILRCVPISNHLYFYWYRQILGQKVEFLVSFYNNEISEKSEIFDDQFSVERPDGSNFTLKIRSTKLEDSAMYFCASKEVSGELYNSPLHFGNGTRLTVT.

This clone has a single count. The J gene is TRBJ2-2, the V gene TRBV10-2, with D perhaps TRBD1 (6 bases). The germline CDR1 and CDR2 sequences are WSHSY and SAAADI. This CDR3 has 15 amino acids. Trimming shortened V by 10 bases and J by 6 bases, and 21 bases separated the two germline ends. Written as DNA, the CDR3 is TGCGCCACCACAACAGGGTTGTATAGTCCCGGGGAGCTGTTTTTT. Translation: CATTTGLYSPGELFF.

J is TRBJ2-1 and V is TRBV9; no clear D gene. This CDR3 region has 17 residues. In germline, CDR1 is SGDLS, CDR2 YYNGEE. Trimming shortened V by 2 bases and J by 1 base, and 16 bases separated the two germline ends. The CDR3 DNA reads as TGTGCCAGCAGCGTTTCAAAAAGGGTTGGATCCTACAATGAGCAGTTCTTC. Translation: CASSVSKRVGSYNEQFF.

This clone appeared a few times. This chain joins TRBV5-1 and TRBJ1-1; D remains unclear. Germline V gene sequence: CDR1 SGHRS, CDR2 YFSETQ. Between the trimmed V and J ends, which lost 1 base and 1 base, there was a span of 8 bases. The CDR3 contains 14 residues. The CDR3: CASSLFDQNTEAFF. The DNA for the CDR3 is TGCGCCAGCAGCTTGTTTGACCAGAACACTGAAGCTTTCTTT.

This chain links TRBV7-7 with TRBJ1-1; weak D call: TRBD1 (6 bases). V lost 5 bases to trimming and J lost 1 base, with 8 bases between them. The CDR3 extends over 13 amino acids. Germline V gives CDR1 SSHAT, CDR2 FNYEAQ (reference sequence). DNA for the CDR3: TGTGCCAGCAGCGCGGGACAGAACACTGAAGCTTTCTTT. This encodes CASSAGQNTEAFF.

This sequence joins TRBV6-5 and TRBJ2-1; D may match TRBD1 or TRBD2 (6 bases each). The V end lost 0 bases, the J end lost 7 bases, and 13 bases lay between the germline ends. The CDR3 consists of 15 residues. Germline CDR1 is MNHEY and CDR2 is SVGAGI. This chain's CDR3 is CASSYSGGLGNEQFF. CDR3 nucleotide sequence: TGTGCCAGCAGTTACTCGGGGGGCCTGGGGAATGAGCAGTTCTTC.

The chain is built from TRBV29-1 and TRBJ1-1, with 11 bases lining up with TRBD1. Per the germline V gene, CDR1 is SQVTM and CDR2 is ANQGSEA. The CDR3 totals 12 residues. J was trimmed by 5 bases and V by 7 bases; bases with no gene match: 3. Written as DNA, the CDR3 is TGCAGCGCCGGGACAGGGGGTACTGAAGCTTTCTTT. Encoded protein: CSAGTGGTEAFF.

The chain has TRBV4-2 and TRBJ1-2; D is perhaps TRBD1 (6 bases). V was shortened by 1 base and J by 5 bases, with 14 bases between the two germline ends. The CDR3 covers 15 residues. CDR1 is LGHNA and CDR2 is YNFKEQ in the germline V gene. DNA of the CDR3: TGTGCCAGCAGCCAAGTACCGGGGGCGCCTTATGGCTACACCTTC. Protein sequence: CASSQVPGAPYGYTF.

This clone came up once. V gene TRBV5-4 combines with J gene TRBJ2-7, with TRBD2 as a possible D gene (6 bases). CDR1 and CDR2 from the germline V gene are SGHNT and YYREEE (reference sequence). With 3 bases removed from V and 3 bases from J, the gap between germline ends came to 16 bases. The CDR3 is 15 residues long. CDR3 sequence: CASSYRPGVFYEQYF. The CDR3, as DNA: TGTGCCAGCAGCTACCGTCCGGGGGTTTTCTACGAGCAGTACTTC. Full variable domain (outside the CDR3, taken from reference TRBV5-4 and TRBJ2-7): ETGVTQSPTHLIKTRGQQVTLRCSSQSGHNTVSWYQQALGQGPQFIFQYYREEENGRGNFPPRFSGLQFPNYSSELNVNALELDDSALYLCASSYRPGVFYEQYFGPGTRLTVT.

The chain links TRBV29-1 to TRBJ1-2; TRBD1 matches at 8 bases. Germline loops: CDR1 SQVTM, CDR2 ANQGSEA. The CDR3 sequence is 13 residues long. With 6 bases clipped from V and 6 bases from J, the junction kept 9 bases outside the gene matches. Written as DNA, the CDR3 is TGCAGCGTGACACGGGACAGGACCAATGGCTACACCTTC. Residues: CSVTRDRTNGYTF.

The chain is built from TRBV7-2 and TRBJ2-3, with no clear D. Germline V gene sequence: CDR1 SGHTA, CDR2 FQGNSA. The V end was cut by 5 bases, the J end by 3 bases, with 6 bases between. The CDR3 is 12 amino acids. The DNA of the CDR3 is TGTGCCAGCAGCCACCGGACAGATACGCAGTATTTT. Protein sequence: CASSHRTDTQYF.

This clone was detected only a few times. The CDR3 DNA sequence: TGTGCCAGCAGCTTGGGGTTCAATACTGAAGCTTTCTTT. It yields the protein CASSLGFNTEAFF. This chain connects TRBV5-5 to TRBJ1-1; D remains unclear. CDR3 size: 13 residues. Germline V gives CDR1 SGHKS, CDR2 YYEKEE (reference sequence). Trimming left V 0 bases short and J 5 bases short, with 8 bases between.

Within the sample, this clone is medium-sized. CDR3 nucleotide sequence: TGTGCCAGCAGTGAATTGAATGGGGCAGGCGGAAACTCTGGAAACACCATATATTTT. As protein: CASSELNGAGGNSGNTIYF. This chain connects TRBV6-1 to TRBJ1-3, with D perhaps TRBD1 (5 bases). V was shortened by 2 bases and J by 0 bases, with 20 bases between the two germline ends. Germline CDR1 and CDR2: MNHNS and SASEGT. The CDR3 is 19 residues long.

The CDR3 spells CASSPQTGVKGGVGSPLHF. In nucleotides, the CDR3 is TGTGCCAGCAGTCCGCAGACAGGGGTGAAGGGAGGGGTGGGTTCACCCCTCCACTTT. The chain joins TRBV7-6 to TRBJ1-6; the match to TRBD1 covers 8 bases. CDR3 length equals 19 residues. V gave up 6 bases and J gave up 9 bases; unmatched junction bases: 22. Germline CDR1 reads SGHVS; CDR2 reads FNYEAQ.

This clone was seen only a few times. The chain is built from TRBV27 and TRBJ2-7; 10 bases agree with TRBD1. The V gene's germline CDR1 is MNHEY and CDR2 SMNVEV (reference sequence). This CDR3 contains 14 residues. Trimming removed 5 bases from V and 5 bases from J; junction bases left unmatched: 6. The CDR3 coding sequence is TGTGCCAGCAGTACCGGGACAGGGGTCAACGAGCAGTACTTC. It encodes CASSTGTGVNEQYF.

CDR3 sequence: CASSLGGGGYTDTQYF. The CDR3, as DNA: TGTGCCAGCAGCTTGGGGGGCGGGGGATACACAGATACGCAGTATTTT. V and J are TRBV5-6 and TRBJ2-3; 7 positions match TRBD2. J gave up 2 bases and V 0 bases, and 6 bases lay outside the gene matches. The CDR3 runs to 16 residues. Germline-derived CDR1 and CDR2 are SGHDT and YYEEEE.

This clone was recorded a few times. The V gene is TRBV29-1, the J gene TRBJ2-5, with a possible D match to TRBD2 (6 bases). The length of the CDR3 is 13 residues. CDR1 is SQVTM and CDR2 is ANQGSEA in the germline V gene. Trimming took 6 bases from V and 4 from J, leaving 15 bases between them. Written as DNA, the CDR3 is TGCAGCGTGCCCAGGGTGGGGGGAGAGACCCAGTACTTC. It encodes CSVPRVGGETQYF. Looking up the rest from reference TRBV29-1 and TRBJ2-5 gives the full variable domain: SAVISQKPSRDICQRGTSLTIQCQVDSQVTMMFWYRQQPGQSLTLIATANQGSEATYESGFVIDKFPISRPNLTFSTLTVSNMSPEDSSIYLCSVPRVGGETQYFGPGTRLLVL.

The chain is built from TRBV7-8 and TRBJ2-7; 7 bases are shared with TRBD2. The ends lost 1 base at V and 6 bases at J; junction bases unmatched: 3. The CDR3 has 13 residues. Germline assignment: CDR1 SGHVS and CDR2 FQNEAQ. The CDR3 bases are TGTGCCAGCAGCTTAGGCACGGGGGGCGAGCAGTACTTC. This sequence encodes CASSLGTGGEQYF.

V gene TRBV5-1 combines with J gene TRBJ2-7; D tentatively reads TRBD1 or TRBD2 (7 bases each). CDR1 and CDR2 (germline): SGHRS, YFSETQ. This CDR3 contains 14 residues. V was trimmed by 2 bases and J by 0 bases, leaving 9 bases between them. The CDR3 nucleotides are TGCGCCAGCAGCTTCAGGGGGGGCTCCTACGAGCAGTACTTC. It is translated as CASSFRGGSYEQYF.

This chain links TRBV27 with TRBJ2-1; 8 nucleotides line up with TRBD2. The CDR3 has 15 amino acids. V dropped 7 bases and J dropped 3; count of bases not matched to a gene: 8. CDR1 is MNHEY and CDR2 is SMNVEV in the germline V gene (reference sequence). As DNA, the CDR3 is TGTGCCAGCACAATTGCGGCGGGGGGCTACAATGAGCAGTTCTTC. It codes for CASTIAAGGYNEQFF.

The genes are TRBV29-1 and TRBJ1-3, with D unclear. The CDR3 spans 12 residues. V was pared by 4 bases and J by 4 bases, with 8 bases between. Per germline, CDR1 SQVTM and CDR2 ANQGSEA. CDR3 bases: TGCAGCGTTGGAGGTACCGGAAACACCATATATTTT. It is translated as CSVGGTGNTIYF.

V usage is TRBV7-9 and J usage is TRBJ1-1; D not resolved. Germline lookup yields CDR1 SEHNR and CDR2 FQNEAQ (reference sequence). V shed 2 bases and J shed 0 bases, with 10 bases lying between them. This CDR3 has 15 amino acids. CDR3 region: CASSLSKTLNTEAFF. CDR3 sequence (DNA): TGTGCCAGCAGCTTATCTAAAACCCTGAACACTGAAGCTTTCTTT. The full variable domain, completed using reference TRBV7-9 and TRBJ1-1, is DTGVSQNPRHKITKRGQNVTFRCDPISEHNRLYWYRQTLGQGPEFLTYFQNEAQLEKSRLLSDRFSAERPKGSFSTLEIQRTEQGDSAMYLCASSLSKTLNTEAFFGQGTRLTVV.

The CDR3 sequence is CASSSGRISSYEQYF. Here the CDR3 DNA reads TGTGCCAGCAGCTCGGGGAGAATTAGCTCCTACGAGCAGTACTTC. This chain joins TRBV7-9 and TRBJ2-7; weak D call: TRBD2 (5 bases). CDR1 and CDR2 from the germline V gene are SEHNR and FQNEAQ (reference sequence). The CDR3 loop spans 15 amino acids. V lost 4 bases and J lost 0, with 13 bases in between. Full variable domain (remainder filled in from reference TRBV7-9 and TRBJ2-7): DTGVSQNPRHKITKRGQNVTFRCDPISEHNRLYWYRQTLGQGPEFLTYFQNEAQLEKSRLLSDRFSAERPKGSFSTLEIQRTEQGDSAMYLCASSSGRISSYEQYFGPGTRLTVT.